Listed below are T cell receptor beta chains from one sample, sequenced in a study of beta chain features in type 1 diabetes. Measured with immunoSEQ multiplex PCR; TCRdb has only the in-frame clones, and not every one. The sample comprises about 230,000 clones, 16% of which are singletons, and about 0.078% rests with the top ten. Sequencing was performed on naive CD4+ T cells from blood. The source is a man younger than 40 with type 1 diabetes. CDR3s include the opening cysteine and the closing phenylalanine or tryptophan.

J gene | V gene | CDR3 length | CDR3 protein
TRBJ2-1 | TRBV2 | 12 | CASSEWYNEQFF
TRBJ1-2 | TRBV7-9 | 14 | CASSFGPDPSGYTF
TRBJ2-3 | TRBV29-1 | 13 | CSPKRILTDTQYF
TRBJ2-7 | TRBV30 | 13 | CAWSKGAGNEQYF
TRBJ2-3 | TRBV5-1 | 14 | CASSLAERGLTQYF
TRBJ1-1 | TRBV4-1 | 17 | CASSQDLRNSMNTEAFF
TRBJ1-4 | TRBV9 | 14 | CASSPDRVNEKLFF
TRBJ2-1 | TRBV25-1 | 14 | CASSDRQVYNEQFF
TRBJ2-7 | TRBV7-9 | 14 | CASSFSGISYEQYF
TRBJ2-4 | TRBV11-1 | 15 | CASSGQLEAKNIQYF
TRBJ2-2 | TRBV29-1 | 13 | CSVDGRSTGELFF
TRBJ2-5 | TRBV29-1 | 14 | CSVEGSAGEETQYF
TRBJ2-5 | TRBV5-1 | 15 | CASSWKTGGEETQYF
TRBJ2-3 | TRBV5-1 | 14 | CASSPGLAADTQYF
TRBJ2-2 | TRBV29-1 | 15 | CSVGWRLRDTGELFF
TRBJ2-7 | TRBV20-1 | 11 | CSASGSYEQYF
TRBJ2-5 | TRBV28 | 14 | CASRGGAGQETQYF
TRBJ2-2 | TRBV5-6 | 13 | CASSFSRARELFF
TRBJ2-7 | TRBV30 | 12 | CAWSRQTYEQYF
TRBJ1-4 | TRBV6-5 | 15 | CASSYGDREREKLFF
TRBJ1-5 | TRBV29-1 | 12 | CSVGDFNQPQHF
TRBJ2-1 | TRBV7-9 | 17 | CASSPITTGVNYNEQFF
TRBJ1-4 | TRBV29-1 | 14 | CSASGPGENEKLFF
TRBJ1-1 | TRBV4-3 | 13 | CASSQEGRSEAFF
TRBJ2-3 | TRBV7-9 | 14 | CASSFEGAADTQYF
TRBJ2-7 | TRBV7-9 | 13 | CASSSPYSYEQYF
TRBJ1-1 | TRBV10-3 | 15 | CAISAGSTGNTEAFF
TRBJ2-4 | TRBV4-2 | 15 | CASSQSSGVLNIQYF
TRBJ2-1 | TRBV25-1 | 14 | CASSQGGSPLEQFF
TRBJ2-7 | TRBV7-2 | 15 | CASSLVQGVSYEQYF
TRBJ2-3 | TRBV5-4 | 13 | CASSSGITDTQYF
TRBJ2-1 | TRBV10-3 | 15 | CAISVGGSQLNEQFF
TRBJ1-1 | TRBV9 | 12 | CASSSQGIEAFF
TRBJ2-7 | TRBV28 | 14 | CASSLGTVSYEQYF
TRBJ2-7 | TRBV4-1 | 14 | CASSPWGSSYEQYF
TRBJ2-7 | TRBV7-2 | 13 | CASRTRTRPGQYF
TRBJ2-7 | TRBV23-1 | 15 | CASTLTSGSSYEQYF
TRBJ2-3 | TRBV7-3 | 14 | CASSPGTGVDTQYF
TRBJ2-2 | TRBV7-9 | 13 | CASSTGTGKELFF
TRBJ1-2 | TRBV30 | 14 | CACPGQGSTYGYTF
TRBJ2-7 | TRBV10-3 | 15 | CAISAHPDSSYEQYF
TRBJ2-5 | TRBV21-1 | 16 | CASSISGPGIQETQYF